This T cell receptor beta chain came from a study of response to subunit inactivated influenza vaccine. Trimming shortened V by 2 bases and J by 0 bases, and 11 bases separated the two germline ends. Germline V lookup: CDR1 MNHEY, CDR2 SVGAGI. CDR3 size: 16 residues. This clonotype is a singleton in its sample. TCRdb re-called the RT-PCR reads through MiXCR, storing one row per CDR3 protein. The sample has under 500,000 distinct CDR3 sequences; over 9.5% are singletons. The receptor's source is a man between 45 and 60 years old who received an inactivated influenza vaccine. The sample was PBMCs from blood, taken roughly 45 days after vaccination. The chain combines TRBV6-5 with TRBJ2-1; D not certain. The CDR3 region is CASSYGGWLSYNEQFF. For the CDR3, the DNA is TGTGCCAGCAGTTACGGTGGGTGGCTCTCCTACAATGAGCAGTTCTTC.